Given below is one T cell receptor (beta chain) in context. No antigen is known for it. The data stem from a study of T cell responses to AZD1222 COVID-19 vaccine. For the study at large: Second doses at about 4 or about 12 weeks were pooled. Study observations and caveats: Unmutated variant regions are reportedly the target of nearly half of TCRs that are spike-specific.

This CDR3 spans 12 amino acids. V lost 5 bases to trimming and J lost 10 bases; unmatched junction nucleotides: 4. The germline V gene encodes CDR1 SEHNR and CDR2 FQNEAQ (reference sequence). Data came from immunoSEQ multiplex PCR; TCRdb stores just in-frame clones and leaves some out. The sample yields approximately 90,000 clones, approximately 91% seen once. The starting material was peripheral blood, obtained on day 0 of AZD1222 vaccination. The TCR sequence derives from an adult in good health. The chain recombines TRBV7-9 with TRBJ1-4; 7 nucleotides line up with TRBD1. The CDR3 region has the DNA TGTGCCAGCAGCCGACAGGGCGTAAAACTGTTTTTT. Encoded protein: CASSRQGVKLFF.